The sequence of this TCR beta chain was determined in a study of shared clonotypes between healthy human individuals. The CDR3 spans 11 residues. From germline, CDR1 is MDHEN and CDR2 SYDVKM. Trimming shortened V by 5 bases and J by 12 bases, and 13 bases separated the two germline ends. For sorted subsets, about 190 ng DNA per replicate equaled roughly 30,000 T cell genomes. The table came from immunoSEQ multiplex PCR; TCRdb's copy has only in-frame clones and leaves some out. The sample has around 720,000 clones, 73% seen once; the top ten hold around 2%. This clonotype was obtained from a woman aged 25 to 39 in good health. The V and J genes are TRBV28 and TRBJ1-2, with D possibly being TRBD1 (6 bases). Sequenced material: memory CD4+ T cells sorted from blood. Documented subset: CD45RA-negative fraction. CDR3 DNA sequence: TGTGCCAGCAGTCTTAGAGGGGGGAACACCTTC. Translated: CASSLRGGNTF.